This T cell receptor beta chain was captured by sequencing in a study of blood T cell repertoires in COVID-19. For the study at large: Sample material is recorded as cDNA or gDNA derived from T cells, B-cell-depleted T cells, or PBMCs.

Measured with immunoSEQ multiplex PCR; TCRdb has only the in-frame clones, and not every one. The data show over 100,000 clones, 65% to 90% seen once. This clone has a handful of counts. This CDR3 spans 15 amino acids. Germline V CDR1 and CDR2: KGHSH, LQKENI. J gave up 1 base and V 3 bases, and 4 bases lay outside the gene matches. Sequencing was performed on peripheral blood. This clonotype was obtained from a woman aged 60-70 years with active or convalescent COVID-19. This sequence joins TRBV18 and TRBJ2-7; 9 bases line up with TRBD1. The CDR3 sequence: CASSPGQGFSYEQYF. CDR3 bases: TGTGCCAGCTCACCGGGACAGGGATTTTCCTACGAGCAGTACTTC. Full variable domain (remainder filled in from reference TRBV18 and TRBJ2-7): NAGVMQNPRHLVRRRGQEARLRCSPMKGHSHVYWYRQLPEEGLKFMVYLQKENIIDESGMPKERFSAEFPKEGPSILRIQQVVRGDSAAYFCASSPGQGFSYEQYFGPGTRLTVT.